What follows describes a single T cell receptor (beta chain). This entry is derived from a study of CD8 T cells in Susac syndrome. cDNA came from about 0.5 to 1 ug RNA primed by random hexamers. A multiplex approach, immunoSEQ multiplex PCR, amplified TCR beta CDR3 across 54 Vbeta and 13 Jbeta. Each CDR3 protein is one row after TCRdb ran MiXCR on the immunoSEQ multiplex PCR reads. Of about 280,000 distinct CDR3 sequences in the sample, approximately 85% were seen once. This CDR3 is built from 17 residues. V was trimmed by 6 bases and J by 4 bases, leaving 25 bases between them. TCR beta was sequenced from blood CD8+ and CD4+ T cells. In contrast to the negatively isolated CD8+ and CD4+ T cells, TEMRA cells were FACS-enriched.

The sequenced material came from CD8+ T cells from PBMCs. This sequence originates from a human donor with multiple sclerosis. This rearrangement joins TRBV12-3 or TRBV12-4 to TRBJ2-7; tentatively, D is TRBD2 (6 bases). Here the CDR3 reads CASSSGEEGPRDYEQYF. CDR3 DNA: TGTGCCAGCAGCTCCGGGGAGGAGGGCCCTAGGGATTACGAGCAGTACTTC.